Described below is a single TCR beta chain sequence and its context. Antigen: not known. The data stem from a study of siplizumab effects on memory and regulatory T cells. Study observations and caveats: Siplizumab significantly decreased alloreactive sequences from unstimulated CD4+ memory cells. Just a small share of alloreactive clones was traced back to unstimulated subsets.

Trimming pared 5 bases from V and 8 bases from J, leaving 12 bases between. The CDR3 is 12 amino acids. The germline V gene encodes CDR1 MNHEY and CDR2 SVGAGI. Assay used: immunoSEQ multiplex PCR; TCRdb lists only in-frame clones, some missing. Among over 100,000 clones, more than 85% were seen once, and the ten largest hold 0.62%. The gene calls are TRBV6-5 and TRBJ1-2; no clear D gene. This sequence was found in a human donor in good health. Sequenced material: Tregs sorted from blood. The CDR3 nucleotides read TGTGCCAGCAGTCCACGACCGGGAGGCTACACCTTC. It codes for CASSPRPGGYTF.